The 21 T cell receptor beta chains below all came from one sample that was sequenced in a study of low-dose radiotherapy and immunotherapy resistance in tumors. Alpha and beta chains were covered, as first-strand cDNA relied on TRAV- and TRBV-specific primers. TCRs were amplified for approximately 21 PCR cycles with a constant-region primer and V-primer adapter. TCRdb recomputed calls from the reads with MiXCR, one row per CDR3 protein. The sample holds 12,000 or so distinct CDR3 sequences; about four fifths are singletons and the top ten take around 3.7%. All receptors derive from a human donor with advanced metastatic prostate, ovarian, gallbladder or colorectal cancer (not recorded which). This table probably holds off-target reads from a library built for another chain.

This clonotype was seen a few times. One end of the junction is discordant with germline, which a read error may explain. The chain uses TRBV20-1 and TRBJ2-1; 9 positions agree with TRBD2. Germline assignment: CDR1 DFQATT and CDR2 SNEGSKA (reference sequence). This CDR3 spans 15 amino acids. The CDR3 is CCAKYPGLAANEQFF. The CDR3 DNA is TGCTGTGCCAAATATCCGGGACTAGCAGCCAATGAGCAGTTCTTC.

This clonotype has a single count. The V and J genes are TRBV24-1 and TRBJ2-7; D possibly corresponds to TRBD1 (6 bases). The length of the CDR3 is 12 residues. Trimming stripped 8 bases from V and 2 bases from J, with 9 bases between. Germline values: CDR1 KGHDR, CDR2 SFDVKD. CDR3 sequence reads: CATMRDTYEQYF. CDR3 coding DNA: TGTGCCACCATGAGGGACACCTACGAGCAGTACTTC.

This chain uses TRBV2 with TRBJ2-1, with a possible D match to TRBD1 (5 bases). Trimming took 8 bases from V and 7 from J, leaving 18 bases between them. The CDR3 has 14 residues. The germline gives CDR1 SNHLY, CDR2 FYNNEI. CDR3 nucleotides: TGTGCCAGCCCAGAGGATCAAGGGGCGAATGAGCAGTTCTTC. Translating gives CASPEDQGANEQFF.

This clonotype was picked up a small number of times. The V and J genes are TRBV20-1 and TRBJ2-3; D not resolved. This CDR3 has 12 amino acids. The V end was cut by 0 bases, the J end by 4 bases, with 5 bases between. Germline V gives CDR1 DFQATT, CDR2 SNEGSKA (reference sequence). The CDR3 region has the DNA TGCAGTGCTAGAGATACCCCAGATACGCAGTATTTT. Amino acid sequence: CSARDTPDTQYF.

This clonotype was detected only a few times. The chain carries TRBV9 and TRBJ2-1, with 7 bases identical to TRBD2. In germline, CDR1 is SGDLS, CDR2 YYNGEE. This CDR3 region has 15 residues. Trimming at V came to 4 bases and at J to 6 bases, leaving 10 bases not matched to a gene. The CDR3 region is CASSPPPGGANEQFF. CDR3 sequence (DNA): TGTGCCAGCAGCCCCCCCCCGGGAGGTGCCAATGAGCAGTTCTTC. The full variable domain, completed using reference TRBV9 and TRBJ2-1, is DSGVTQTPKHLITATGQRVTLRCSPRSGDLSVYWYQQSLDQGLQFLIQYYNGEERAKGNILERFSAQQFPDLHSELNLSSLELGDSALYFCASSPPPGGANEQFFGPGTRLTVL.

V usage is TRBV29-1 and J usage is TRBJ1-1; D perhaps matches TRBD1 (6 bases). Trimming removed 7 bases from V and 4 bases from J, with 16 bases in between. Germline assignment: CDR1 SQVTM and CDR2 ANQGSEA. This CDR3 contains 13 residues. CDR3 loop: CSAAGARSTEAFF. CDR3 nucleotide sequence: TGCAGCGCCGCAGGGGCGCGGAGCACTGAAGCTTTCTTT.

This clonotype was seen just once. The J gene is TRBJ2-1, the V gene TRBV11-2, with 8 bases aligning to TRBD2. The germline CDR1 and CDR2 sequences are SGHAT and FQNNGV. The CDR3 covers 13 residues. V dropped 8 bases and J dropped 6; count of bases not matched to a gene: 6. CDR3 nucleotides: TGTGCCAGCTGGGACCGGGAGGGCAATGAGCAGTTCTTC. It specifies CASWDREGNEQFF.

The V gene is TRBV15, the J gene TRBJ1-2, with a possible D match to TRBD1 (5 bases). With 2 bases removed from V and 1 base from J, the gap between germline ends came to 14 bases. The CDR3 extends over 16 amino acids. Germline V gene data show CDR1 as LNHNV and CDR2 as YYDKDF (reference sequence). CDR3 nucleotides: TGTGCCACCAGCAGAAAGGACATTTATCTTAACTATGGCTACACCTTC. Encoded protein: CATSRKDIYLNYGYTF.

This sequence joins TRBV28 and TRBJ2-5, with D possibly TRBD1 on 5 matching bases. Between the trimmed V and J ends, which lost 1 base and 5 bases, there was a span of 14 bases. CDR1 MDHEN and CDR2 SYDVKM come from the germline V gene. The CDR3 length is 15 residues. This CDR3 reads CASSLSYSGLETQYF. DNA of the CDR3: TGTGCCAGCAGTTTATCGTATTCAGGGCTGGAGACCCAGTACTTC.

The genes are TRBV19 and TRBJ1-1; unclear D gene. The CDR3 runs 14 residues. V dropped 3 bases and J dropped 8 bases, with 16 bases sitting between them. Germline CDR1 and CDR2: LNHDA and SQIVND (reference sequence). CDR3 protein: CASSMLRGDPEAFF. DNA of the CDR3: TGTGCCAGTAGTATGTTGCGGGGTGACCCCGAAGCTTTCTTT. The complete variable domain, with remaining parts taken from reference TRBV19 and TRBJ1-1, reads DGGITQSPKYLFRKEGQNVTLSCEQNLNHDAMYWYRQDPGQGLRLIYYSQIVNDFQKGDIAEGYSVSREKKESFPLTVTSAQKNPTAFYLCASSMLRGDPEAFFGQGTRLTVV.

The table lists this clonotype with a count of one. The V and J genes are TRBV5-6 and TRBJ2-7; 8 bases map to TRBD1. The CDR3 covers 14 residues. Unmatched junction bases numbered 3, after V lost 2 bases and J lost 2 bases. Germline lookup yields CDR1 SGHDT and CDR2 YYEEEE. DNA for the CDR3: TGTGCCAGCAGCTTCGGGACAGGAACCTACGAGCAGTACTTC. Translating it yields CASSFGTGTYEQYF.

The V and J genes are TRBV5-1 and TRBJ2-7; TRBD2 is a possible D gene (5 bases). Per germline, CDR1 SGHRS and CDR2 YFSETQ. Trimming left V 4 bases short and J 0 bases short, with 14 bases between. The CDR3 is 15 residues long. In nucleotides, the CDR3 is TGCGCCAGCAGCGTACTTCCGGGAACCTCCTACGAGCAGTACTTC. This sequence encodes CASSVLPGTSYEQYF.

This chain connects TRBV18 to TRBJ1-1; D not certain. The V end was cut by 4 bases, the J end by 4 bases, with 16 bases between. Germline V lookup: CDR1 KGHSH, CDR2 LQKENI. The length of the CDR3 is 15 residues. CDR3 region: CASSRTADGGTEAFF. The CDR3 bases are TGTGCCAGCTCACGAACAGCCGATGGCGGCACTGAAGCTTTCTTT.

This chain's CDR3 is CASSHWLAGTNEQFF. CDR3 in DNA: TGTGCCAGCAGCCATTGGCTAGCGGGAACAAATGAGCAGTTCTTC. J is TRBJ2-1 and V is TRBV3-1, with 9 nucleotides matching TRBD2. The CDR3 consists of 15 residues. V lost 3 bases and J lost 7; bases outside the gene matches: 7. Germline V gene sequence: CDR1 LGHDT, CDR2 YNNKEL (reference sequence).

The rearrangement links TRBV5-6 to TRBJ2-2; 7 positions match TRBD1. The germline V gene has CDR1 SGHDT and CDR2 YYEEEE. Trimming cost V 4 bases and J 4 bases; bases outside gene matches: 4. The CDR3 length is 14 residues. Written as DNA, the CDR3 is TGTGCCAGCAGCGGGACAGCATCCACCGGGGAGCTGTTTTTT. This translates into CASSGTASTGELFF.

There are a few counts of this clonotype. This chain uses TRBV2 with TRBJ2-7, with 8 bases identical to TRBD1. J gave up 1 base and V 6 bases, and 8 bases lay outside the gene matches. Germline assignment: CDR1 SNHLY and CDR2 FYNNEI. The CDR3 spans 15 residues. DNA for the CDR3: TGTGCCAGCAGGGCCGACAGGGGAGGATCCTACGAGCAGTACTTC. Translation: CASRADRGGSYEQYF. The full variable domain, its missing parts supplied by reference TRBV2 and TRBJ2-7, is EPEVTQTPSHQVTQMGQEVILRCVPISNHLYFYWYRQILGQKVEFLVSFYNNEISEKSEIFDDQFSVERPDGSNFTLKIRSTKLEDSAMYFCASRADRGGSYEQYFGPGTRLTVT.

This clonotype was observed a few times. The CDR3 loop is CASRRTSGTSTDTQYF. Here the CDR3 DNA reads TGTGCCAGCAGGAGGACTAGCGGTACTAGCACAGATACGCAGTATTTT. The rearrangement uses TRBV2 and TRBJ2-3; the match to TRBD2 covers 10 bases. Germline trimming cut 6 bases from V and 0 bases from J; bases unmatched to any gene: 6. The germline V gene encodes CDR1 SNHLY and CDR2 FYNNEI. This CDR3 has 16 amino acids. Full variable domain (outside the CDR3, taken from reference TRBV2 and TRBJ2-3): EPEVTQTPSHQVTQMGQEVILRCVPISNHLYFYWYRQILGQKVEFLVSFYNNEISEKSEIFDDQFSVERPDGSNFTLKIRSTKLEDSAMYFCASRRTSGTSTDTQYFGPGTRLTVL.

CDR3 sequence: CASSLEVGSGELFF. The CDR3 DNA follows: TGTGCCAGCAGCTTAGAGGTGGGCTCCGGGGAGCTGTTTTTT. The V and J genes are TRBV7-9 and TRBJ2-2; D is unclear. The length of the CDR3 is 14 residues. Germline V gene sequence: CDR1 SEHNR, CDR2 FQNEAQ (reference sequence). V was pared by 1 base and J by 6 bases, with 9 bases between.

The rearrangement links TRBV28 to TRBJ2-1, with 7 bases identical to TRBD2. This CDR3 region has 14 residues. CDR1 is MDHEN and CDR2 is SYDVKM in the germline V gene. The V segment lost 11 bases and the J segment 0 bases; nucleotides outside the gene matches: 7. The CDR3 reads CASRGRASYNEQFF. CDR3 nucleotides: TGTGCCTCGAGAGGGAGGGCCTCCTACAATGAGCAGTTCTTC.

V is TRBV7-3 and J is TRBJ2-2; D not certain. The V end was cut by 2 bases, the J end by 5 bases, with 6 bases between. There are 13 residues in the CDR3. From germline, CDR1 is SGHTA and CDR2 FQGTGA. CDR3 bases: TGTGCCAGCAGCTTACCCTCAACCGGGGAGCTGTTTTTT. Protein product: CASSLPSTGELFF.

The chain carries TRBV9 and TRBJ1-1; D call uncertain. This CDR3 has 15 amino acids. Looked up from germline, CDR1 is SGDLS and CDR2 is YYNGEE. V lost 0 bases, J lost 3 bases, and 12 bases lay in between. This CDR3 is CASSVDPVTDTEAFF. CDR3 coding DNA: TGTGCCAGCAGCGTAGACCCGGTTACAGACACTGAAGCTTTCTTT.